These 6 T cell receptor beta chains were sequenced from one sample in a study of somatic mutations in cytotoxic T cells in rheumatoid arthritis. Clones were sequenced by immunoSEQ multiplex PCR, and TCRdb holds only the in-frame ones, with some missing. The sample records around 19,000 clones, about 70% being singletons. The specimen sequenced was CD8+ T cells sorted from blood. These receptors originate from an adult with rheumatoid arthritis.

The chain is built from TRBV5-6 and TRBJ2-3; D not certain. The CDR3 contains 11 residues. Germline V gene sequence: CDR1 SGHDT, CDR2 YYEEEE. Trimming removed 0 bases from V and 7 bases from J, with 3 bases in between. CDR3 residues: CASSLVHTQYF. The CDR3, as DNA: TGTGCCAGCAGCTTGGTACATACGCAGTATTTT.

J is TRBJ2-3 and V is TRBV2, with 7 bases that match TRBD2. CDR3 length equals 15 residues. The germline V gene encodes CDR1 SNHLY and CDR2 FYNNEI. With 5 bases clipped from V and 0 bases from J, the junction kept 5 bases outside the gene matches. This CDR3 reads CASSPSSGSTDTQYF. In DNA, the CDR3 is TGTGCCAGCAGTCCCTCTAGCGGTAGCACAGATACGCAGTATTTT.

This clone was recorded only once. CDR3 region: CASSFGTGDEAFF. CDR3 nucleotide sequence: TGTGCCAGCAGCTTCGGGACAGGGGATGAAGCTTTCTTT. The chain combines TRBV5-6 with TRBJ1-1, with 10 bases matching TRBD1. After removal of 2 bases from V and 7 bases from J, the junction contained 2 bases not matched to a gene. The CDR3 runs to 13 residues. Germline V gene sequence: CDR1 SGHDT, CDR2 YYEEEE. Looking up the rest from reference TRBV5-6 and TRBJ1-1 gives the full variable domain: DAGVTQSPTHLIKTRGQQVTLRCSPKSGHDTVSWYQQALGQGPQFIFQYYEEEERQRGNFPDRFSGHQFPNYSSELNVNALLLGDSALYLCASSFGTGDEAFFGQGTRLTVV.

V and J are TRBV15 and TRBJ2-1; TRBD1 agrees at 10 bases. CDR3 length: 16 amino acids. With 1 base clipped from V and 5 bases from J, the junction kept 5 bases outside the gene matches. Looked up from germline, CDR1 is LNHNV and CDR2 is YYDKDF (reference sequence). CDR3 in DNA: TGTGCCACCAGCAGAGCTGGACAGGGGGAGAACAATGAGCAGTTCTTC. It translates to CATSRAGQGENNEQFF.

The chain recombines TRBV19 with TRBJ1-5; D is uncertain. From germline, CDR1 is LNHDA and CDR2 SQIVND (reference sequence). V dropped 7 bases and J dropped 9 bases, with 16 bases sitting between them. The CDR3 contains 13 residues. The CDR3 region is CASNYPPLGPQHF. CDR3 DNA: TGTGCCAGTAATTATCCCCCCCTAGGGCCCCAGCATTTT.

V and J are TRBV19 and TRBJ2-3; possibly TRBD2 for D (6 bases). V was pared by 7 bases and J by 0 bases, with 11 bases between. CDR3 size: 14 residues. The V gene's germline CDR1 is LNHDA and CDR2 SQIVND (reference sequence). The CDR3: CASTGEASTDTQYF. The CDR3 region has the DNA TGTGCCAGTACGGGGGAAGCTAGCACAGATACGCAGTATTTT.